This T cell receptor (beta chain) appears in the sequencing data of a study of cytomegalovirus exposure and HLA in healthy donors. Only a few counts were recorded for this clone. The PCR used 60 Vbeta and 13 Jbeta primers. Sequencing used immunoSEQ multiplex PCR; TCRdb keeps in-frame clones, though not all of them. The table includes about 180,000 clones, about 77% detected once. The V gene lost 5 bases and the J gene lost 2 bases, with 12 bases spanning the gap. Germline CDR1 is LNHDA and CDR2 is SQIVND (reference sequence). The CDR3 contains 14 residues. Input material: PBMCs. The chain recombines TRBV19 with TRBJ1-1, with D perhaps matching TRBD1 (6 bases). The origin of this receptor is a woman aged 25 to 39 in good health and CMV-seropositive. The CDR3 DNA follows: TGTGCCAGTAGTCCCCGACAGGCTAACACTGAAGCTTTCTTT. It yields the protein CASSPRQANTEAFF.